One sample yielded the 21 T cell receptor beta chains listed below, sequenced in a study of T cell responses to AZD1222 COVID-19 vaccine. Measured with immunoSEQ multiplex PCR; TCRdb has only the in-frame clones, and not every one. The table lists some 60,000 clones, about three quarters of them singletons. The sample consisted of peripheral blood, taken 28 days after the second AZD1222 dose. All receptors derive from an adult who received the AZD1222 COVID-19 vaccine.

In DNA form, the CDR3 reads TGTGCCAGCAGTAAGACAGGAAATAGCAATCAGCCCCAGCATTTT. This sequence encodes CASSKTGNSNQPQHF. The chain recombines TRBV2 with TRBJ1-5, with D possibly being TRBD1 (6 bases). There are 15 residues in the CDR3. V dropped 5 bases and J dropped 0 bases, with 11 bases sitting between them. In germline, CDR1 is SNHLY, CDR2 FYNNEI.

The chain couples TRBV19 to TRBJ1-2, with D unclear. CDR1 is LNHDA and CDR2 is SQIVND in the germline V gene (reference sequence). The germline V and J ends were trimmed by 3 bases and 3 bases, with 23 bases remaining between them. This CDR3 contains 18 residues. In DNA, the CDR3 is TGTGCCAGTAGTATTCTGGAGGGTTTAAAGGTCGAAGACTATGGCTACACCTTC. Protein sequence: CASSILEGLKVEDYGYTF. Filled out from reference TRBV19 and TRBJ1-2, the complete variable domain reads DGGITQSPKYLFRKEGQNVTLSCEQNLNHDAMYWYRQDPGQGLRLIYYSQIVNDFQKGDIAEGYSVSREKKESFPLTVTSAQKNPTAFYLCASSILEGLKVEDYGYTFGSGTRLTVV.

The genes are TRBV5-6 and TRBJ1-4, with a weak D call TRBD1 (6 bases). The germline gives CDR1 SGHDT, CDR2 YYEEEE. The CDR3 length is 16 residues. Trimming removed 1 base from V and 1 base from J, with 11 bases in between. The CDR3 DNA is TGTGCCAGCAGCTTGCAGGGGATAGTAACTAATGAAAAACTGTTTTTT. It codes for CASSLQGIVTNEKLFF. The complete variable domain, with remaining parts taken from reference TRBV5-6 and TRBJ1-4, reads DAGVTQSPTHLIKTRGQQVTLRCSPKSGHDTVSWYQQALGQGPQFIFQYYEEEERQRGNFPDRFSGHQFPNYSSELNVNALLLGDSALYLCASSLQGIVTNEKLFFGSGTQLSVL.

V gene TRBV4-1 combines with J gene TRBJ1-4; D not certain. Trimming took off 2 bases at V and 0 bases at J, with 19 bases between the two ends. In germline, CDR1 is MGHRA, CDR2 YSYEKL. The length of the CDR3 is 19 residues. In nucleotides, the CDR3 is TGCGCCAGCAGCCAACGAGACAAGATCCTTATTGCAACTAATGAAAAACTGTTTTTT. Its translation: CASSQRDKILIATNEKLFF.

The V and J genes are TRBV7-9 and TRBJ2-7; D unresolved. The CDR3 extends over 15 amino acids. Looked up from germline, CDR1 is SEHNR and CDR2 is FQNEAQ (reference sequence). Trimming shortened V by 5 bases and J by 2 bases, and 16 bases separated the two germline ends. CDR3 amino acids: CASSPISTTPYEQYF. CDR3 in DNA: TGTGCCAGCAGCCCTATCTCCACTACCCCCTACGAGCAGTACTTC.

The CDR3 coding sequence is TGTGCCAGCAGCCAAACTAGGAGCTCCTATAATTCACCCCTCCACTTT. Translated, it gives CASSQTRSSYNSPLHF. The chain carries TRBV28 and TRBJ1-6; D is undetermined. With 6 bases removed from V and 0 bases from J, the gap between germline ends came to 12 bases. Germline V CDR1 and CDR2: MDHEN, SYDVKM. CDR3 size: 16 residues.

V gene TRBV7-9 combines with J gene TRBJ1-1; 8 positions agree with TRBD1. This CDR3 region has 13 residues. Germline V gene data show CDR1 as SEHNR and CDR2 as FQNEAQ (reference sequence). The junction had 8 bases not matched to a gene; V was cut back by 5 bases and J by 9 bases. The CDR3 protein is CASSPPGGLKAFF. The CDR3, as DNA: TGTGCCAGCAGCCCTCCAGGGGGCCTGAAAGCTTTCTTT.

A few counts support this clone. This chain links TRBV5-6 with TRBJ2-2; 7 nucleotides align to TRBD2. V gave up 3 bases and J gave up 6 bases; unmatched junction bases: 5. The length of the CDR3 is 14 residues. Germline V lookup: CDR1 SGHDT, CDR2 YYEEEE. CDR3 in amino acids: CASSSQTSSGELFF. The CDR3 DNA reads TGTGCCAGCAGCTCGCAGACTAGCTCCGGGGAGCTGTTTTTT.

The J gene is TRBJ2-3, the V gene TRBV10-1; the D gene could be TRBD1 or TRBD2 (6 bases each). CDR3 size: 12 residues. The germline V and J ends were trimmed by 9 bases and 5 bases, with 12 bases remaining between them. Germline CDR1 WNHNN, CDR2 SYGVQD (reference sequence). CDR3 region: CASMGGQDTQYF. The CDR3 bases are TGCGCCAGTATGGGGGGCCAAGATACGCAGTATTTT.

This chain uses TRBV9 with TRBJ1-4; the match to TRBD1 covers 9 bases. Germline V gives CDR1 SGDLS, CDR2 YYNGEE. The V and J ends lost 4 bases and 6 bases, in that order; junction bases with no gene match: 10. This CDR3 is built from 16 residues. CDR3 sequence (DNA): TGTGCCAGCAGCCCTGGCCCGGGACAGGGTTATGAAAAACTGTTTTTT. Translation gives CASSPGPGQGYEKLFF.

V and J are TRBV29-1 and TRBJ2-7; weak D call: TRBD1 (6 bases). Germline assignment: CDR1 SQVTM and CDR2 ANQGSEA. The CDR3 totals 14 residues. Trimming removed 1 base at V and 4 bases at J, with 14 bases between. The DNA of the CDR3 is TGCAGCGTTGAAGGAAACGCAGGGGATTACGAGCAGTACTTC. Its translation: CSVEGNAGDYEQYF.

V usage is TRBV10-3 and J usage is TRBJ1-1; D remains unclear. This CDR3 contains 13 residues. V was pared by 0 bases and J by 9 bases, with 11 bases between. Germline-derived CDR1 and CDR2 are ENHRY and SYGVKD. DNA of the CDR3: TGTGCCATCAGTGAGTCAACGGGCGTCCAAGCTTTCTTT. Protein: CAISESTGVQAFF.

The V gene is TRBV2, the J gene TRBJ2-1, with D possibly being TRBD2 (5 bases). V was cut by 11 bases and J by 7 bases, with 12 bases left in between. Germline V gene sequence: CDR1 SNHLY, CDR2 FYNNEI. CDR3 length: 11 residues. CDR3 nucleotides: TGTGCCTCTCAAACGGGAAATGAGCAGTTCTTC. As protein: CASQTGNEQFF.

The CDR3 bases are TGTGCCAGCAGTTACCTCGACAGGATTGATTCACCCCTCCACTTT. Its protein is CASSYLDRIDSPLHF. The J gene is TRBJ1-6, the V gene TRBV6-2 or TRBV6-3, with D tentatively TRBD1 (6 bases). The CDR3 runs 15 residues. V lost 2 bases to trimming and J lost 8 bases, with 13 bases between them. Germline lookup yields CDR1 MNHEY and CDR2 SVGEGT.

The chain uses TRBV13 and TRBJ1-4; D gene unclear. CDR1 PRHDT and CDR2 FYEKMQ come from the germline V gene (reference sequence). Trimming cost V 4 bases and J 0 bases, with 21 bases left between them. The CDR3 extends over 19 amino acids. CDR3 in DNA: TGTGCCAGCAGCTACCGACAAGGACTTAAGAATCCAACTAATGAAAAACTGTTTTTT. Translated: CASSYRQGLKNPTNEKLFF.

This clone has a single count. V is TRBV28 and J is TRBJ1-4; D perhaps matches TRBD1 (6 bases). The CDR3 sequence is 14 residues long. V lost 4 bases and J lost 6, with 12 bases in between. CDR1 MDHEN and CDR2 SYDVKM come from the germline V gene. CDR3 protein: CASSSDSLYEKLFF. CDR3 nucleotide sequence: TGTGCCAGCAGTTCGGACAGTTTATATGAAAAACTGTTTTTT.

The chain is built from TRBV28 and TRBJ1-1; D unresolved. With 8 bases removed from V and 10 bases from J, the gap between germline ends came to 14 bases. The CDR3 length is 11 residues. Germline assignment: CDR1 MDHEN and CDR2 SYDVKM. CDR3 DNA sequence: TGTGCCAGCGAGTTCGAACGGAGAGCTTTCTTT. It codes for CASEFERRAFF.

The chain's CDR3 is CASSQGQGGSGNTIYF. The CDR3 region has the DNA TGTGCCAGCTCTCAAGGACAGGGGGGCTCTGGAAACACCATATATTTT. This chain connects TRBV18 to TRBJ1-3; 10 bases match TRBD1. V trimming: 6 bases; J trimming: 0 bases; junction bases outside the gene matches: 5. The length of the CDR3 is 16 residues. The germline CDR1 and CDR2 sequences are KGHSH and LQKENI.

The chain combines TRBV12-3 or TRBV12-4 with TRBJ1-2; 7 nucleotides line up with TRBD1. The trim removed 3 bases at V and 10 bases at J, leaving 8 bases unmatched. The CDR3 covers 13 residues. CDR3 residues: CASSFGQGGPYTF. The CDR3 region has the DNA TGTGCCAGCAGTTTTGGCCAGGGGGGACCCTACACCTTC.

CDR3 residues: CASSPDLGNSPLHF. In DNA form, the CDR3 reads TGTGCCAGCAGCCCCGACCTCGGGAATTCACCCCTCCACTTT. The V gene is TRBV9, the J gene TRBJ1-6, with no clear D. There are 14 residues in the CDR3. The V end was cut by 4 bases, the J end by 7 bases, with 12 bases between. Germline V gene lookup returns CDR1 SGDLS and CDR2 YYNGEE.

This clone has more than one count but fewer than ten. The CDR3 region is CATNIGQGRDGYTF. The CDR3 nucleotides read TGTGCCACTAATATTGGACAGGGTAGGGATGGCTACACCTTC. The chain combines TRBV7-8 with TRBJ1-2; 8 nucleotides agree with TRBD1. The CDR3 is 14 residues long. V was pared by 10 bases and J by 6 bases, with 13 bases of the junction left unmatched. The germline V gene has CDR1 SGHVS and CDR2 FQNEAQ.